Sequencing of this T cell receptor (beta chain) was carried out in a study of technical replicates of blood from a few donors. This clone occurred a few times. In germline, CDR1 is LNHDA, CDR2 SQIVND (reference sequence). J gave up 4 bases and V 4 bases, and 12 bases lay outside the gene matches. This CDR3 region has 16 residues. Assay used: immunoSEQ multiplex PCR; TCRdb lists only in-frame clones, some missing. Found here are about 85,000 clones, just under 95% of them singletons; the top ten hold 0.2% to 0.3%. Input material: T cells isolated from PBMCs. This TCR was recovered from a human donor in good health. The gene calls are TRBV19 and TRBJ1-1, with 7 positions matching TRBD1. CDR3 DNA: TGTGCCAGTAGTAGCCCCCTCAGGGGGGAGGCCACTGAAGCTTTCTTT. Encoded protein: CASSSPLRGEATEAFF.